The present T cell receptor beta chain was sequenced within a study of shared clonotypes between healthy human individuals (TCRdb year 2020). Concerning the study at large: Three men and a couple of women, aged 18 to 49 years, made up the cohort. To estimate repertoire size and how much clonotype sharing occurs between individuals, the study deeply sequenced the blood TCR repertoires of several healthy adults. Libraries were prepared and TCR repertoires were sequenced by different laboratories using diverse techniques, in order to increase sequencing depth and limit assay-specific biases. Each donor's leukapheresis produced roughly between roughly 0.85 and 9.5 billion PBMCs. Results and caveats for the whole study, not just this receptor: Pairwise subsampling led to the expectation that sequencing depth would affect the degree of clonotype sharing among donors. Sampling was restricted to blood, and TCR repertoires in tissue are likely to differ from TCR repertoires in blood. The genetic and exposure-history diversity represented was limited by the small number of donors.

Healthy HIV-negative adults with no recently reported acute infections or vaccinations were included as donors. Only Caucasian adults living in Nashville, Tennessee, USA were represented among the donors. In the unsorted samples, some 100 million PBMCs were counted, and genomic DNA was extracted using the QIAamp DNA Blood Mini kit. Blood was collected by leukapheresis, and PBMCs were isolated by Ficoll-Histopaque density gradient centrifugation and then cryopreserved in liquid nitrogen vapor phase. TCR CDR3 regions were amplified from genomic DNA by multiplex PCR using the deep immunoSEQ assay. Extracted genomic DNA from each cell subset was spread evenly across all wells of several immunoSEQ 96-well plates, with each plate serving as a replicate. For unsorted PBMC, approximately 290 ng of genomic DNA, equivalent to around 30,000 T cell genomes, went into each replicate PCR. Ten immunoSEQ deep assay plates were used to sequence unsorted PBMC genomic DNA. The purified libraries were quantified using a Qubit 3.0 fluorometer, sized with a Bioanalyzer 2100, and then quantified again using the KAPA Library Quantification kit. Every immunoSEQ 96-well plate was sequenced on a separate single-read 150-cycle Illumina NextSeq 550 flow cell. Under the source paper's analysis protocol: Because the immunoSEQ output included only junctional sequences and no quality scores, the filtering could not be the same as the filtering used for full-length reads. To assign V/J genes and CDR3, sequences were annotated using PyIR, a Python wrapper for IgBLAST v1.9, with IMGT germline references. Reads were removed for weak V/J assignments (E-value above 1e-6), missing CDR3, stop codons, out-of-frame junctions, or ambiguous translated residues. V3J clonotypes were defined by identical inferred V gene, J gene, and CDR3 amino acid sequence. Percentage overlap between repertoires was computed as shared unique clonotypes divided by the size of the smaller repertoire. Richness of each repertoire was evaluated using RTK rarefaction, the Chao1 estimator, and Recon v2.1 estimates of unobserved clonotypes. Drawn from immuneACCESS, this table holds only the in-frame rearrangements with V and J called that TCRdb kept. Clones are partly lost; checked studies trace under half to an unresolved V gene and leave the rest unexplained. Clonal size and the V and J genes are those of that table, whereas D and trimming came from the DNA. Present in this sample are hundreds of thousands of clones, 70% to 80% of which were seen just once. The ten largest clonotypes hold over 10% of the sample.

Regarding this clone: Its antigen has not been determined. Nothing much larger sits one base from this clone, and base qualities are not available.

Material for sequencing was PBMCs. The receptor was derived from a woman in her 40s in good health. Some clones in this sample may be carry-over from other donors' samples.

The DNA sequence is given as TGTGCCAGCAGCTTGGCTGGCGGGGGCAGAGAAGAGACCCAGTACTTC. Translated, it gives CASSLAGGGREETQYF. The rearranged segments are TRBV5-8 and TRBJ2-5; the D gene is perhaps TRBD2, on 7 matching bases. The CDR3 has 16 amino acids, counting the end cysteine and phenylalanine. Only the CDR3 part of the read is kept: 48 bases, read in frame from the first base. In the germline V gene, CDR1 corresponds to SGHTS and CDR2 to YDEGEE. At the junction V is shortened by 0 bases and J by 3 bases, with 15 bases in between.